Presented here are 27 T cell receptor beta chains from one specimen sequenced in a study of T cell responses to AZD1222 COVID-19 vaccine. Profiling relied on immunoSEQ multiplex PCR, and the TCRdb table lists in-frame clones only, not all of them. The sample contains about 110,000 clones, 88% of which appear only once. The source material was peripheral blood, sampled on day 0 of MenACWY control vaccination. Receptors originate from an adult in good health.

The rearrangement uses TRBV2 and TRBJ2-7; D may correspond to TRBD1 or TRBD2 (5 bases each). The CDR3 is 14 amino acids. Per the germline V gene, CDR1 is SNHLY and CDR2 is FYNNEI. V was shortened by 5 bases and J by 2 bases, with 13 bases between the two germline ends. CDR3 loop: CASSRNKGPYEQYF. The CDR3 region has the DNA TGTGCCAGCAGTCGGAACAAGGGACCCTACGAGCAGTACTTC.

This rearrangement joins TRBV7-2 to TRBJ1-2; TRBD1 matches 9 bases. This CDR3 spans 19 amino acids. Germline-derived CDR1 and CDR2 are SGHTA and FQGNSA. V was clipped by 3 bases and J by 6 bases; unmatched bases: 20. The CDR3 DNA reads TGTGCCAGCAGCTTTGCTCAAAGGGACAGGGAAGAGGAGCAGGATGGCTACACCTTC. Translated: CASSFAQRDREEEQDGYTF. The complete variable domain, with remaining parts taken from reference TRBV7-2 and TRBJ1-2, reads GAGVSQSPSNKVTEKGKDVELRCDPISGHTALYWYRQSLGQGLEFLIYFQGNSAPDKSGLPSDRFSAERTGGSVSTLTIQRTQQEDSAVYLCASSFAQRDREEEQDGYTFGSGTRLTVV.

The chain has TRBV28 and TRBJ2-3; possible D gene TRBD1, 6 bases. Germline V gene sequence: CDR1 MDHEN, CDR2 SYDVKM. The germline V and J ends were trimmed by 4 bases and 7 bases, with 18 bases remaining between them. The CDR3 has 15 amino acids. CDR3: CASSSRDTRGNTQYF. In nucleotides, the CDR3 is TGTGCCAGCAGTTCAAGGGACACCCGGGGAAATACGCAGTATTTT. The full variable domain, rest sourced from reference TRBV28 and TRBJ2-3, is DVKVTQSSRYLVKRTGEKVFLECVQDMDHENMFWYRQDPGLGLRLIYFSYDVKMKEKGDIPEGYSVSREKKERFSLILESASTNQTSMYLCASSSRDTRGNTQYFGPGTRLTVL.

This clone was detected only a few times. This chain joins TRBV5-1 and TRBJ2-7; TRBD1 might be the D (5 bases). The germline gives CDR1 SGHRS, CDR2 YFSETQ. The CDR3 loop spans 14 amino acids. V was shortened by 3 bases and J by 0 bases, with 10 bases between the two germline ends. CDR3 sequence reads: CASSSATDSYEQYF. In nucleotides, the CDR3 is TGCGCCAGCAGCTCGGCGACAGACTCCTACGAGCAGTACTTC.

CDR3 bases: TGTGCCAGCAGCTTGGCTTTAGCCCGTTCCTACAATGAGCAGTTCTTC. It translates to CASSLALARSYNEQFF. The J gene is TRBJ2-1, the V gene TRBV5-8; D unresolved. This CDR3 is 16 amino acids long. V gave up 0 bases and J gave up 1 base, with 11 bases separating them. CDR1 and CDR2 (germline): SGHTS, YDEGEE.

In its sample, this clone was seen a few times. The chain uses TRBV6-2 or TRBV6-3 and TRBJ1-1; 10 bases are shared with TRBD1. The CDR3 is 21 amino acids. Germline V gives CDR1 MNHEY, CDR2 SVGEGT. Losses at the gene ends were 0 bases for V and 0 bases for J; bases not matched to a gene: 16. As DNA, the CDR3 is TGTGCCAGCAGTTACTCGAGGGCTCCGGGACAGGGGACCTTTATGAACACTGAAGCTTTCTTT. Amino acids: CASSYSRAPGQGTFMNTEAFF.

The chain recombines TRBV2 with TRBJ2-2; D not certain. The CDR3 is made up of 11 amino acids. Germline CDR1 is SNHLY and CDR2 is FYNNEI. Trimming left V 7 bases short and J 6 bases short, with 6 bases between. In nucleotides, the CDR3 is TGTGCCAGCATGGACCCCGGGGAGCTGTTTTTT. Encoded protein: CASMDPGELFF.

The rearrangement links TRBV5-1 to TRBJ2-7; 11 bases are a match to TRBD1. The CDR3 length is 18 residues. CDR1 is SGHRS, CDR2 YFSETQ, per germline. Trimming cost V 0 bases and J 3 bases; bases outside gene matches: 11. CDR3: CASSLEIGRTGGRYEQYF. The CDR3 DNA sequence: TGCGCCAGCAGCTTGGAAATCGGACGGACAGGGGGCCGCTACGAGCAGTACTTC.

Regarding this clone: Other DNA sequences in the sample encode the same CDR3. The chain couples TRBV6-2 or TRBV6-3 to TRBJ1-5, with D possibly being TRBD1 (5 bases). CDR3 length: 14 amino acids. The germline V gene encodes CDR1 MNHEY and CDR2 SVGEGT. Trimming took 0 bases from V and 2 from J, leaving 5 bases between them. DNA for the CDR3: TGTGCCAGCAGTTACTCAGGGGGCAATCAGCCCCAGCATTTT. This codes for CASSYSGGNQPQHF.

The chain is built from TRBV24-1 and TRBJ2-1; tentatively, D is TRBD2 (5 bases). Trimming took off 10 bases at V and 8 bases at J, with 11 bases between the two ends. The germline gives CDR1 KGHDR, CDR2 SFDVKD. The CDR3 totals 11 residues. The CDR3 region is CATGDGDEQFF. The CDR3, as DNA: TGTGCCACGGGAGATGGAGATGAGCAGTTCTTC.

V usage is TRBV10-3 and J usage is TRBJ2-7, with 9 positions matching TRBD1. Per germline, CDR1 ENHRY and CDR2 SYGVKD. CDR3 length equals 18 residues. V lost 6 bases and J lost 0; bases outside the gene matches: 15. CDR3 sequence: CAIRPDGTGRGVSYEQYF. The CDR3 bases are TGTGCCATCAGACCCGACGGGACAGGGAGAGGGGTCTCCTACGAGCAGTACTTC.

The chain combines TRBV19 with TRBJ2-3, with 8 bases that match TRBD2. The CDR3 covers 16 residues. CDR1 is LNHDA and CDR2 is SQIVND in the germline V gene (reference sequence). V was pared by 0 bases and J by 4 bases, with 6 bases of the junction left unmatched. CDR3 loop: CASSIDSDSGADTQYF. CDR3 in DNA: TGTGCCAGTAGTATAGATTCGGATAGCGGGGCAGATACGCAGTATTTT.

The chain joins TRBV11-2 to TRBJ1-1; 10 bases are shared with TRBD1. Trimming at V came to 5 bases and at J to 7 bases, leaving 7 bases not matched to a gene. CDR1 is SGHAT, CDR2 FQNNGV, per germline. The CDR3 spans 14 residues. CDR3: CASSIDRGHGEAFF. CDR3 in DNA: TGTGCCAGCAGCATTGACAGGGGGCACGGTGAAGCTTTCTTT.

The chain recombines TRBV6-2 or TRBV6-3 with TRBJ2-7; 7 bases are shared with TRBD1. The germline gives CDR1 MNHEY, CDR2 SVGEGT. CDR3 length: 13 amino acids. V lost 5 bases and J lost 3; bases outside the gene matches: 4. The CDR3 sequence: CASSGDSSYEQYF. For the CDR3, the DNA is TGTGCCAGCAGTGGGGACAGCAGCTACGAGCAGTACTTC.

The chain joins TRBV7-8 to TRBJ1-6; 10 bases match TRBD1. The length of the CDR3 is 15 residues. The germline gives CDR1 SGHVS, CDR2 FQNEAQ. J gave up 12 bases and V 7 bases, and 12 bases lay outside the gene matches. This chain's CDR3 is CASTTYGTGDGPLHF. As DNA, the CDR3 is TGTGCCAGCACCACCTACGGGACAGGGGACGGACCCCTCCACTTT.

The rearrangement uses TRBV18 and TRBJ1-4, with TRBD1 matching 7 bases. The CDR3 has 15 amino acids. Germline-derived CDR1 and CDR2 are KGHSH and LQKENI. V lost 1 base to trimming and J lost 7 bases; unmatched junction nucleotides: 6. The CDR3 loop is CASSPRQGGSEKLFF. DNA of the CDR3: TGTGCCAGCTCACCACGACAGGGAGGTAGTGAAAAACTGTTTTTT.

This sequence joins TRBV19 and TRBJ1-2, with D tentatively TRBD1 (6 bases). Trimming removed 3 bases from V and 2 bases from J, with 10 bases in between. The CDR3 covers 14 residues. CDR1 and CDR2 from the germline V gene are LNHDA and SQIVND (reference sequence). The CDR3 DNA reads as TGTGCCAGTAGTATGGAACAGGGAAACTATGGCTACACCTTC. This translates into CASSMEQGNYGYTF.

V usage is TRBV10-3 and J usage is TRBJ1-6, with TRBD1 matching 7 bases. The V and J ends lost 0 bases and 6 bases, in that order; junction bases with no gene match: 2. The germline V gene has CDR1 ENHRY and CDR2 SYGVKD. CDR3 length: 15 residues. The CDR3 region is CAISESTGPNSPLHF. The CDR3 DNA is TGTGCCATCAGTGAGTCGACAGGGCCTAATTCACCCCTCCACTTT.

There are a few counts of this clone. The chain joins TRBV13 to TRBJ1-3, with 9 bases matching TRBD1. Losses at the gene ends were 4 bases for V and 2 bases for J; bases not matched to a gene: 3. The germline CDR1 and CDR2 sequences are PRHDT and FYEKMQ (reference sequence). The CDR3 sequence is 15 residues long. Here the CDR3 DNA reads TGTGCCAGCAGCTCGGACAGGGGTCCTGGAAACACCATATATTTT. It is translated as CASSSDRGPGNTIYF. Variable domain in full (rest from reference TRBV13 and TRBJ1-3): AAGVIQSPRHLIKEKRETATLKCYPIPRHDTVYWYQQGPGQDPQFLISFYEKMQSDKGSIPDRFSAQQFSDYHSELNMSSLELGDSALYFCASSSDRGPGNTIYFGEGSWLTVV.

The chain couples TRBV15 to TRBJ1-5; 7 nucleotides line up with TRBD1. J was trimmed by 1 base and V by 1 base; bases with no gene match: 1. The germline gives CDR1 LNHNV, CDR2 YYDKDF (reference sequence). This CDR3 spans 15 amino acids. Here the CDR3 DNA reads TGTGCCACCAGCAGAGGGGGACAGAGCAATCAGCCCCAGCATTTT. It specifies CATSRGGQSNQPQHF.

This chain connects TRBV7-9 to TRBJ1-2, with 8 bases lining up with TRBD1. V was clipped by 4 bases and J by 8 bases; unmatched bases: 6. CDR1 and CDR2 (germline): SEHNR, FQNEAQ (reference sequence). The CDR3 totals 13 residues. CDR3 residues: CASSSGQGRGYTF. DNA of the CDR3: TGTGCCAGCAGCTCCGGACAGGGACGAGGCTACACCTTC.

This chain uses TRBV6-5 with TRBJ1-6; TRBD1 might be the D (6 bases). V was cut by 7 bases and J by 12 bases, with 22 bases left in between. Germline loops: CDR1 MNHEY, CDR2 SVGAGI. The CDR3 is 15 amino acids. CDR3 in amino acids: CASIGTPVGLEPLHF. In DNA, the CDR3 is TGTGCCAGCATCGGGACACCCGTAGGCCTAGAACCCCTCCACTTT.

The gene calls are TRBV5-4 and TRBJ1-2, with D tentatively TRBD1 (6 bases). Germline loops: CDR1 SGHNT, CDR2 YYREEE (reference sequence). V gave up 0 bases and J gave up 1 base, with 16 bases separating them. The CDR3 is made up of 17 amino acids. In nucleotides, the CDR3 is TGTGCCAGCAGCTTGGGGGCCGGGACACCTAGTAACTATGGCTACACCTTC. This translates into CASSLGAGTPSNYGYTF.

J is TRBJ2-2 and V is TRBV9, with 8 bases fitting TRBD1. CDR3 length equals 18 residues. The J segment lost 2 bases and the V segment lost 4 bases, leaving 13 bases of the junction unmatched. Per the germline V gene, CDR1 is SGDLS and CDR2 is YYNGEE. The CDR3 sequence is CASSPPQGAGGNTGELFF. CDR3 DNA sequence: TGTGCCAGCAGCCCTCCTCAGGGGGCAGGGGGAAACACCGGGGAGCTGTTTTTT.

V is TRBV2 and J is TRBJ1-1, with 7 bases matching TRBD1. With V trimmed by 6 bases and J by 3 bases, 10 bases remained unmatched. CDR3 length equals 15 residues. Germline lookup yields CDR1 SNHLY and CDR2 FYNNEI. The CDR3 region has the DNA TGTGCCAGCAGGCAGACGAGACAGGGAGACACTGAAGCTTTCTTT. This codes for CASRQTRQGDTEAFF.

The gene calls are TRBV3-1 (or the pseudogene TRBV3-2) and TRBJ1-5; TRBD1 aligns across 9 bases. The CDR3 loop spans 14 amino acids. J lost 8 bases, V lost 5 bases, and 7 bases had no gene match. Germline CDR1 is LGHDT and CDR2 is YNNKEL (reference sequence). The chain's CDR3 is CASSNTGGREPQHF. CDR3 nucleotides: TGTGCCAGCAGCAACACAGGGGGCCGGGAGCCCCAGCATTTT.

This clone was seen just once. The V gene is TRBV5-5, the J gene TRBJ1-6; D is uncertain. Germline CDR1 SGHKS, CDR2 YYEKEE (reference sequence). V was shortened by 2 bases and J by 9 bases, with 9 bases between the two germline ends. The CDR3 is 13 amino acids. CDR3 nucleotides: TGTGCCAGCAGCTTTTCTGGGCGTTCACCCCTCCACTTT. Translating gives CASSFSGRSPLHF.